Listed below are T cell receptor beta chains from one sample, sequenced in a study of blood T cell repertoires in COVID-19. The repertoire was sequenced with immunoSEQ multiplex PCR; TCRdb's copy has only in-frame clones and lacks some. The data show roughly 330,000 clones, with roughly 90% seen just once and under 7.5% held by the top ten. Sequencing was carried out using peripheral blood. The origin of the receptors is a man aged 18-30 years who had recovered from COVID-19. The CDR3 runs from the conserved cysteine through the conserved F or W. D genes are given only for firm matches. Expanded clones are given a class, and other clones once, few, many or no size at all.

CDR3nt | CDR3aa | v_gene | len | d_gene | j_gene | abundance
TGTGCCAGCAGCTCGATCTGGACAGGGAAAGGGGCCTACGAGCAGTACTTC | CASSSIWTGKGAYEQYF | TRBV7-8 | 17 | TRBD1 | TRBJ2-7 | once
TGTGCCAGCAGCCAACCGGGACAGGGACCCTACGAGCAGTACTTC | CASSQPGQGPYEQYF | TRBV4-2 | 15 | TRBD1 | TRBJ2-7 | -
TGCGCCAGCAGCCACGCTCAGGGGAACACCATATATTTT | CASSHAQGNTIYF | TRBV4-1 | 13 | - | TRBJ1-3 | -
TGTGCCATCAGTGGGCCTGCAGGGACAGAACTTAACACCGGGGAGCTGTTTTTT | CAISGPAGTELNTGELFF | TRBV10-3 | 18 | TRBD1 | TRBJ2-2 | once
TGTGCCAGCAGCCGGAAAGAGAGGGGGCTGACTGAAGCTTTCTTT | CASSRKERGLTEAFF | TRBV3-1/TRBV3-2 | 15 | TRBD1 | TRBJ1-1 | -
TGTGCCAGCTTTACCGCAGGGGGGTACACTGAAGCTTTCTTT | CASFTAGGYTEAFF | TRBV6-5 | 14 | TRBD1 | TRBJ1-1 | -
TGTGCCAGCAGTTTTGAACTAGCTGCCGAGCAGTACTTC | CASSFELAAEQYF | TRBV6-2/TRBV6-3 | 13 | - | TRBJ2-7 | -
TGTGCCAGCAGCTTAGTGGGACTAGCCAATGAGCAGTTCTTC | CASSLVGLANEQFF | TRBV7-9 | 14 | TRBD2 | TRBJ2-1 | -
TGTGCCAGTAGTATAGCCGGACTAGCGGGAGGGGAATCCGGGGAGCTGTTTTTT | CASSIAGLAGGESGELFF | TRBV19 | 18 | TRBD2 | TRBJ2-2 | -
TGTGCCAGCAGCTTAGACAGGTCTGAAAAACTGTTTTTT | CASSLDRSEKLFF | TRBV7-2 | 13 | - | TRBJ1-4 | -
TGTGCCAGCTCCCCGGACCGGGGGATAATGGAAAAACTGTTTTTT | CASSPDRGIMEKLFF | TRBV18 | 15 | - | TRBJ1-4 | -
TGTGCCAGCAGCGTCACAGGGGCCTCCAGCAATCAGCCCCAGCATTTT | CASSVTGASSNQPQHF | TRBV7-2 | 16 | TRBD1 | TRBJ1-5 | -
TGTGCCAGCAGCGTACTAGCGGGGGCCCAAGAGACCCAGTACTTC | CASSVLAGAQETQYF | TRBV9 | 15 | TRBD2 | TRBJ2-5 | -
TGTGCCAGCAGTTTGACCCCGGCCAGCGTGGGTTACGAGCAGTACTTC | CASSLTPASVGYEQYF | TRBV27 | 16 | - | TRBJ2-7 | -
- | CASSTSGLAGLTGELFF | TRBV6-4 | 17 | - | TRBJ2-2 | -
TGTGCCAGCAGCTTAATGGTGGGGGAGGGCCGGAATGAGCAGTTCTTC | CASSLMVGEGRNEQFF | TRBV7-2 | 16 | TRBD2 | TRBJ2-1 | once
TGTGCCTGGAGTACAGGTCTTTATGGCTACACCTTC | CAWSTGLYGYTF | TRBV30 | 12 | - | TRBJ1-2 | -